The 3 T cell receptor beta chains reported below all come from one sample, sequenced in a study of siplizumab effects on memory and regulatory T cells. The protocol was immunoSEQ multiplex PCR, while the TCRdb copy is restricted to in-frame clones and leaves out a portion. The profile shows about 99,000 clones, 93% of them singletons. The sequenced material came from Tregs sorted from blood. The source of these receptors is a human donor in good health.

Turning to this clone: Other DNA sequences of this sample code for an identical CDR3. This chain uses TRBV27 with TRBJ1-4; D is undetermined. The CDR3 contains 15 residues. From germline, CDR1 is MNHEY and CDR2 SMNVEV (reference sequence). Trimming stripped 6 bases from V and 1 base from J, with 12 bases between. CDR3 region: CASREWAVTNEKLFF. CDR3 nucleotide sequence: TGTGCCAGCAGGGAGTGGGCAGTAACTAATGAAAAACTGTTTTTT.

The J gene is TRBJ1-4, the V gene TRBV4-2; TRBD1 matches 8 bases. The CDR3 consists of 13 residues. CDR1 and CDR2 from the germline V gene are LGHNA and YNFKEQ. The junction had 10 bases not matched to a gene; V was cut back by 11 bases and J by 8 bases. The CDR3 sequence: CASRGQVQEKLFF. The CDR3 nucleotides read TGTGCCTCCAGGGGGCAGGTCCAAGAAAAACTGTTTTTT.

The rearrangement joins TRBV6-5 to TRBJ1-2, with TRBD1 as a possible D gene (5 bases). The germline gives CDR1 MNHEY, CDR2 SVGAGI. This CDR3 spans 15 amino acids. Trimming took 6 bases from V and 4 from J, leaving 18 bases between them. The CDR3 here is CASSPGPGGGYGYTF. CDR3 sequence (DNA): TGTGCCAGCAGCCCCGGACCTGGGGGGGGCTATGGCTACACCTTC.